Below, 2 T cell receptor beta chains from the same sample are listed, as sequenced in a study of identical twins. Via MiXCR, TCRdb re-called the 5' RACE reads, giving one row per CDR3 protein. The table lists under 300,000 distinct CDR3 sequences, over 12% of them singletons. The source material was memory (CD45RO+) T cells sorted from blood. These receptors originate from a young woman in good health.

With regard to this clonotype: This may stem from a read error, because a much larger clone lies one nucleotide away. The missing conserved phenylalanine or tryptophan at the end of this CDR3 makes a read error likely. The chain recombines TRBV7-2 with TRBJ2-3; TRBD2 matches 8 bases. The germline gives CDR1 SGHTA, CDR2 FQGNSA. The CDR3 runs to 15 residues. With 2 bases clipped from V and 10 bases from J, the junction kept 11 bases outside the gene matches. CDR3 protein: CASSLKFRDGGAQYL. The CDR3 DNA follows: TGTGCCAGCAGCTTAAAATTCCGGGACGGGGGGGCGCAGTATTTA.

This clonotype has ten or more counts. The CDR3 region is CATTPGLAHTDTQYF. CDR3 DNA: TGTGCCACAACCCCGGGACTAGCGCACACAGATACGCAGTATTTT. This sequence joins TRBV28 and TRBJ2-3; TRBD2 matches at 10 bases. The V segment lost 10 bases and the J segment 2 bases; nucleotides outside the gene matches: 9. Looked up from germline, CDR1 is MDHEN and CDR2 is SYDVKM. The CDR3 is made up of 15 amino acids.